These 5 T cell receptor beta chains originate from one sample sequenced in a study of PD-1 blockade in classical Hodgkin lymphoma. The repertoire was sequenced with immunoSEQ multiplex PCR; TCRdb's copy has only in-frame clones and lacks some. The table has more than 10,000 clones, around 92% seen once. In every patient, relapse followed autologous stem cell transplantation, while exposure to brentuximab vedotin differed. The material was peripheral blood mononuclear cells (PBMCs), obtained at baseline. These receptors originate from a human donor with classical Hodgkin lymphoma.

The V gene is TRBV5-1, the J gene TRBJ2-2; either TRBD1 or TRBD2 may fit D (6 bases each). Per the germline V gene, CDR1 is SGHRS and CDR2 is YFSETQ. The CDR3 contains 14 residues. V was trimmed by 0 bases and J by 6 bases, leaving 9 bases between them. The CDR3 loop is CASSLERGPGELFF. CDR3 in DNA: TGCGCCAGCAGCTTGGAACGGGGGCCCGGGGAGCTGTTTTTT.

The J gene is TRBJ2-1, the V gene TRBV19; perhaps TRBD2 as D (5 bases). The germline V gene encodes CDR1 LNHDA and CDR2 SQIVND (reference sequence). Trimming removed 4 bases at V and 1 base at J, with 14 bases between. CDR3 size: 16 residues. This chain's CDR3 is CASSTTRSGSYNEQFF. Here the CDR3 DNA reads TGTGCCAGTAGTACCACCCGCAGCGGATCCTACAATGAGCAGTTCTTC.

V and J are TRBV5-5 and TRBJ1-1, with 7 bases that match TRBD1. V shed 3 bases and J 8 bases; nucleotides not matched to a gene: 4. CDR3 length: 12 amino acids. The germline gives CDR1 SGHKS, CDR2 YYEKEE (reference sequence). The CDR3 DNA is TGTGCCAGCAGCTCAGCGGACAGGGAAGCTTTCTTT. Protein product: CASSSADREAFF.

J is TRBJ2-7 and V is TRBV10-3; D remains ambiguous. The germline V and J ends were trimmed by 3 bases and 5 bases, with 11 bases remaining between them. The CDR3 is made up of 13 amino acids. The V gene's germline CDR1 is ENHRY and CDR2 SYGVKD. In DNA, the CDR3 is TGTGCCATCAGTGACTCCCCAGAGGACGAGCAGTACTTC. Protein product: CAISDSPEDEQYF.

The chain has TRBV4-2 and TRBJ1-2; D is ambiguous. This CDR3 has 12 amino acids. The V end lost 3 bases, the J end lost 1 base, and 3 bases lay between the germline ends. The V gene's germline CDR1 is LGHNA and CDR2 YNFKEQ. The CDR3 nucleotides read TGTGCCAGCAGCCAGGTTAACTATGGCTACACCTTC. This translates into CASSQVNYGYTF.